One and the same sample provided the 16 T cell receptor beta chains below, sequenced in a study of T cell changes during pregnancy in multiple sclerosis. Libraries were prepared by immunoSEQ multiplex PCR; TCRdb keeps only in-frame clonotypes and omits some of them. In the table there are some 44,000 clones, about 85% of which are singletons. This material consisted of CD4+ T cells from peripheral blood mononuclear cells, taken after pregnancy. Every receptor here comes from a female donor with multiple sclerosis, enrolled in a pregnancy study.

The chain is built from TRBV28 and TRBJ1-1, with 7 positions matching TRBD1. CDR1 is MDHEN and CDR2 is SYDVKM in the germline V gene. The CDR3 runs 11 residues. V shed 4 bases, J shed 10 bases, and the junction held 3 bases outside the gene matches. The CDR3 is CASSYTGVAFF. CDR3 sequence (DNA): TGTGCCAGCAGTTATACAGGGGTAGCTTTCTTT. Full variable domain (rest looked up from reference TRBV28 and TRBJ1-1): DVKVTQSSRYLVKRTGEKVFLECVQDMDHENMFWYRQDPGLGLRLIYFSYDVKMKEKGDIPEGYSVSREKKERFSLILESASTNQTSMYLCASSYTGVAFFGQGTRLTVV.

The chain combines TRBV19 with TRBJ1-3; D might be TRBD1 (6 bases). Germline CDR1 reads LNHDA; CDR2 reads SQIVND (reference sequence). Trimming left V 4 bases short and J 0 bases short, with 22 bases between. This CDR3 is built from 19 residues. The CDR3 nucleotides read TGTGCCAGTAGTACACCCACCCGCAGGGGAGGGTACTCTGGAAACACCATATATTTT. Encoded protein: CASSTPTRRGGYSGNTIYF.

The V gene is TRBV13, the J gene TRBJ2-5; tentative D call: TRBD2 (6 bases). Germline V gene sequence: CDR1 PRHDT, CDR2 FYEKMQ (reference sequence). The CDR3 sequence is 14 residues long. The germline V and J ends were trimmed by 1 base and 3 bases, with 9 bases remaining between them. For the CDR3, the DNA is TGTGCCAGCAGCTTAGTAACGGGGGAAGAGACCCAGTACTTC. Translating gives CASSLVTGEETQYF.

This chain connects TRBV28 to TRBJ2-7, with 7 positions matching TRBD2. The junction had 13 bases not matched to a gene; V was cut back by 9 bases and J by 2 bases. The CDR3 totals 15 residues. Germline V gene sequence: CDR1 MDHEN, CDR2 SYDVKM. CDR3 residues: CARRAGERGPYEQYF. DNA for the CDR3: TGTGCCAGGCGGGCGGGGGAAAGAGGGCCCTACGAGCAGTACTTC.

V and J are TRBV28 and TRBJ1-5; 9 bases are shared with TRBD1. The length of the CDR3 is 16 residues. Germline V gene data show CDR1 as MDHEN and CDR2 as SYDVKM. V was pared by 4 bases and J by 5 bases, with 9 bases of the junction left unmatched. The DNA of the CDR3 is TGTGCCAGCAGTTCCCAACAGGGGGCGCGCGATCAGCCCCAGCATTTT. It yields the protein CASSSQQGARDQPQHF.

The V gene is TRBV9, the J gene TRBJ2-5, with 8 bases fitting TRBD2. V shed 4 bases and J 5 bases; nucleotides not matched to a gene: 13. Per germline, CDR1 SGDLS and CDR2 YYNGEE. The CDR3 covers 16 residues. CDR3 in amino acids: CASSPQRGGLGETQYF. Written as DNA, the CDR3 is TGTGCCAGCAGCCCCCAACGGGGGGGGCTGGGTGAGACCCAGTACTTC.

The chain links TRBV28 to TRBJ2-7; 9 nucleotides line up with TRBD1. Germline CDR1 and CDR2: MDHEN and SYDVKM. This CDR3 spans 13 amino acids. V was pared by 5 bases and J by 4 bases, with 3 bases of the junction left unmatched. DNA of the CDR3: TGTGCCAGCAGTCCGGGACAGGGTTACGAGCAGTACTTC. Its protein product is CASSPGQGYEQYF.

This CDR3 reads CASSEIGRGARLAFF. As DNA, the CDR3 is TGTGCCAGCAGTGAAATCGGTCGGGGGGCGAGGCTGGCTTTCTTT. The gene calls are TRBV2 and TRBJ1-1; D may be TRBD1 (6 bases). This CDR3 is 15 amino acids long. V gave up 2 bases and J gave up 11 bases, with 21 bases separating them. The germline CDR1 and CDR2 sequences are SNHLY and FYNNEI.

The chain combines TRBV6-1 with TRBJ1-2; possible D gene TRBD1, 6 bases. Per germline, CDR1 MNHNS and CDR2 SASEGT. The V gene lost 3 bases and the J gene lost 4 bases, with 12 bases spanning the gap. The CDR3 covers 14 residues. The CDR3 loop is CASSEHGQRYGYTF. DNA for the CDR3: TGTGCCAGCAGTGAGCATGGACAGCGCTATGGCTACACCTTC.

CDR3 nucleotides: TGTGCCAGCAGCTTCCAGGGGGCGAGTGAAAAACTGTTTTTT. Residues: CASSFQGASEKLFF. The rearrangement joins TRBV7-2 to TRBJ1-4; TRBD1 matches 8 bases. The CDR3 consists of 14 residues. J gave up 7 bases and V 3 bases, and 4 bases lay outside the gene matches. From germline, CDR1 is SGHTA and CDR2 FQGNSA.

The CDR3 spells CASSLTTVQEKLFF. As DNA, the CDR3 is TGCGCCAGCAGCTTAACGACAGTGCAGGAAAAACTGTTTTTT. This chain joins TRBV5-1 and TRBJ1-4; D perhaps matches TRBD1 (5 bases). From germline, CDR1 is SGHRS and CDR2 YFSETQ. The CDR3 contains 14 residues. Trimming pared 2 bases from V and 8 bases from J, leaving 13 bases between.

The CDR3 region has the DNA TGTGCCAGCAGCTTCACTCGGGGGGCCACTGAAGCTTTCTTT. This sequence encodes CASSFTRGATEAFF. The rearrangement uses TRBV11-2 and TRBJ1-1; D is possibly TRBD1 (6 bases). Trimming left V 3 bases short and J 4 bases short, with 12 bases between. CDR1 and CDR2 (germline): SGHAT, FQNNGV. The CDR3 contains 14 residues.

This clone was detected once. V usage is TRBV6-5 and J usage is TRBJ1-4; D unclear. CDR1 and CDR2 (germline): MNHEY, SVGAGI. V dropped 5 bases and J dropped 5 bases, with 9 bases sitting between them. The CDR3 is made up of 13 amino acids. In DNA form, the CDR3 reads TGTGCCAGCAGTGTACACCGAAATGAAAAACTGTTTTTT. Its translation is CASSVHRNEKLFF.

The chain carries TRBV25-1 and TRBJ1-1; D gene unclear. Germline V gene sequence: CDR1 MGHDK, CDR2 SYGVNS. The CDR3 extends over 13 amino acids. Trimming stripped 3 bases from V and 5 bases from J, with 10 bases between. CDR3 sequence: CASSDYGRTEAFF. In DNA, the CDR3 is TGTGCCAGCAGTGACTACGGGAGGACTGAAGCTTTCTTT.

The chain has TRBV6-5 and TRBJ1-1; D not resolved. Germline V gene lookup returns CDR1 MNHEY and CDR2 SVGAGI. Trimming removed 2 bases at V and 11 bases at J, with 15 bases between. The CDR3 runs 13 residues. The CDR3 protein is CASSYGRVGPAFF. CDR3 nucleotides: TGTGCCAGCAGTTACGGCCGGGTAGGCCCGGCTTTCTTT.

This clone was seen a single time. The chain joins TRBV30 to TRBJ1-2; no clear D gene. CDR1 is GTSNPN and CDR2 is SVGIG in the germline V gene (reference sequence). The CDR3 sequence is 13 residues long. V was clipped by 0 bases and J by 4 bases, with 9 bases between them. The CDR3 region has the DNA TGTGCCTGGAGTGTAGTCCTGCGCTATGGCTACACCTTC. Translated, it gives CAWSVVLRYGYTF.